The clone carrying this T cell receptor beta chain has just one count. This record comes from a study of blood T cell repertoires in COVID-19. In germline, CDR1 is SGHTA, CDR2 FQGNSA. Trimming removed 1 base from V and 0 bases from J, with 6 bases in between. The CDR3 sequence is 14 residues long. The repertoire was sequenced with immunoSEQ multiplex PCR; TCRdb's copy has only in-frame clones and lacks some. Of tens of thousands of clones listed, approximately 78% are singletons. The chain recombines TRBV7-2 with TRBJ1-2; D unclear. Sample: peripheral blood. The sequence was collected from a man of 80 years or more with acute or convalescent COVID-19. CDR3 coding DNA: TGTGCCAGCAGCTTAGTTGGCTCTAACTATGGCTACACCTTC. Its translation is CASSLVGSNYGYTF.